These 19 T cell receptor beta chains originate from one sample sequenced in a study of blood T cell repertoires in COVID-19. Assay used: immunoSEQ multiplex PCR; TCRdb lists only in-frame clones, some missing. The sample has tens of thousands of clones, 90% seen once. The sequencing input was peripheral blood. Receptors originate from a man between 45 and 60 years old with acute or convalescent COVID-19.

The chain employs TRBV6-2 or TRBV6-3 and TRBJ1-5; D may be TRBD1 (5 bases). The germline CDR1 and CDR2 sequences are MNHEY and SVGEGT. V was trimmed by 6 bases and J by 7 bases, leaving 16 bases between them. The CDR3 spans 14 residues. The CDR3 bases are TGTGCCAGCAGCCTCTTCGCCGGGGGACAGCCCCAGCATTTT. Its protein product is CASSLFAGGQPQHF.

The V gene is TRBV4-1, the J gene TRBJ2-7; D possibly corresponds to TRBD2 (5 bases). V was clipped by 1 base and J by 4 bases, with 8 bases between them. Germline CDR1 and CDR2: MGHRA and YSYEKL. The CDR3 sequence is 13 residues long. The CDR3 loop is CASSQGLAYEQYF. The DNA for the CDR3 is TGCGCCAGCAGCCAAGGTTTAGCGTACGAGCAGTACTTC.

A remark on this clone: This sample includes further DNA sequences coding for the same CDR3. The J gene is TRBJ2-5, the V gene TRBV19; D ambiguous. This CDR3 region has 13 residues. The V end lost 1 base, the J end lost 5 bases, and 8 bases lay between the germline ends. The V gene's germline CDR1 is LNHDA and CDR2 SQIVND (reference sequence). This chain's CDR3 is CASSIGRVETQYF. CDR3 nucleotides: TGTGCCAGTAGTATAGGGAGAGTCGAGACCCAGTACTTC.

This chain joins TRBV6-2 or TRBV6-3 and TRBJ2-2, with a weak D call TRBD2 (6 bases). V lost 2 bases, J lost 4 bases, and 8 bases lay in between. Germline V gives CDR1 MNHEY, CDR2 SVGEGT. This CDR3 contains 14 residues. The CDR3 nucleotides are TGTGCCAGCAGTTACCCGGAGGGCACCGGGGAGCTGTTTTTT. Translating it yields CASSYPEGTGELFF.

This chain joins TRBV19 and TRBJ1-5, with 10 bases aligning to TRBD1. The CDR3 length is 15 residues. The germline V gene has CDR1 LNHDA and CDR2 SQIVND (reference sequence). V shed 4 bases and J 6 bases; nucleotides not matched to a gene: 6. This CDR3 reads CASSSGDRGFQPQHF. The CDR3 bases are TGTGCCAGTAGTAGCGGGGACAGGGGATTTCAGCCCCAGCATTTT. The variable domain in full, with the rest retrieved from reference TRBV19 and TRBJ1-5, is DGGITQSPKYLFRKEGQNVTLSCEQNLNHDAMYWYRQDPGQGLRLIYYSQIVNDFQKGDIAEGYSVSREKKESFPLTVTSAQKNPTAFYLCASSSGDRGFQPQHFGDGTRLSIL.

This clone was detected only a few times. This chain joins TRBV3-1 (or the pseudogene TRBV3-2) and TRBJ1-2, with 7 bases identical to TRBD1. The CDR3 loop spans 14 amino acids. Germline CDR1 and CDR2: LGHDT and YNNKEL (reference sequence). Trimming took 1 base from V and 8 from J; bases not matched to a gene: 7. The CDR3 region is CASSQGQGEMGYTF. CDR3 in DNA: TGTGCCAGCAGCCAAGGACAGGGAGAGATGGGCTACACCTTC.

The chain has TRBV5-5 and TRBJ2-7, with D possibly being TRBD2 (5 bases). V dropped 4 bases and J dropped 3 bases, with 8 bases sitting between them. The CDR3 contains 12 residues. Germline assignment: CDR1 SGHKS and CDR2 YYEKEE (reference sequence). In nucleotides, the CDR3 is TGTGCCAGCAGCAAGGACTTCTACGAGCAGTACTTC. It specifies CASSKDFYEQYF.

This clone showed up just a few times. The chain recombines TRBV6-5 with TRBJ1-5; D not resolved. Looked up from germline, CDR1 is MNHEY and CDR2 is SVGAGI. CDR3 length: 13 residues. The ends were cut back, 0 bases at V and 4 bases at J, with 4 bases in the middle. Here the CDR3 DNA reads TGTGCCAGCAGTTACTCGACAAATCAGCCCCAGCATTTT. Its protein product is CASSYSTNQPQHF.

The chain carries TRBV6-5 and TRBJ2-7; weak D call: TRBD2 (6 bases). There are 14 residues in the CDR3. The V end lost 4 bases, the J end lost 3 bases, and 13 bases lay between the germline ends. CDR1 is MNHEY, CDR2 SVGAGI, per germline. In DNA, the CDR3 is TGTGCCAGCAGTTCCCCGGGAGTGAACTACGAGCAGTACTTC. Translating it yields CASSSPGVNYEQYF.

The chain couples TRBV2 to TRBJ2-4; 7 positions agree with TRBD2. The CDR3 contains 17 residues. Losses at the gene ends were 3 bases for V and 0 bases for J; bases not matched to a gene: 8. The V gene's germline CDR1 is SNHLY and CDR2 FYNNEI. In DNA, the CDR3 is TGTGCCAGCAGTGATCAGGCGGGAGAGGTAGCCAAAAACATTCAGTACTTC. It codes for CASSDQAGEVAKNIQYF.

The chain joins TRBV19 to TRBJ2-5, with a possible D match to TRBD2 (6 bases). The CDR3 extends over 13 amino acids. Germline CDR1 and CDR2: LNHDA and SQIVND (reference sequence). V was trimmed by 8 bases and J by 5 bases, leaving 15 bases between them. CDR3 coding DNA: TGTGCCAGTGGTGCGGGGTTAGGGGAGACCCAGTACTTC. Amino acid sequence: CASGAGLGETQYF.

The rearrangement uses TRBV6-6 and TRBJ2-5; TRBD2 is a possible D gene (7 bases). Germline V CDR1 and CDR2: MNHNY, SVGAGI (reference sequence). V was cut by 5 bases and J by 7 bases, with 17 bases left in between. This CDR3 comprises 14 residues. The CDR3 protein is CASSPQGRGGTQYF. CDR3 nucleotides: TGTGCCAGCAGTCCACAGGGTAGGGGGGGGACCCAGTACTTC.

The rearrangement joins TRBV2 to TRBJ1-5, with a tentative D call TRBD1 (6 bases). CDR3 length equals 15 residues. Trimming stripped 6 bases from V and 1 base from J, with 13 bases between. Germline loops: CDR1 SNHLY, CDR2 FYNNEI. CDR3 coding DNA: TGTGCCAGCAGCGCCGGGACACCAAGCAATCAGCCCCAGCATTTT. This sequence encodes CASSAGTPSNQPQHF.

This chain joins TRBV19 and TRBJ1-4; 8 nucleotides agree with TRBD1. Germline V gene sequence: CDR1 LNHDA, CDR2 SQIVND (reference sequence). The junction had 5 bases not matched to a gene; V was cut back by 5 bases and J by 3 bases. The CDR3 is 15 amino acids. The CDR3 sequence: CASSRQTGANEKLFF. CDR3 sequence (DNA): TGTGCCAGTAGTCGACAGACAGGGGCTAATGAAAAACTGTTTTTT.

This clone has just one count. The chain employs TRBV27 and TRBJ1-5; maybe TRBD1 (5 bases). The CDR3 has 13 residues. CDR1 and CDR2 (germline): MNHEY, SMNVEV (reference sequence). V was shortened by 4 bases and J by 3 bases, with 7 bases between the two germline ends. CDR3 coding DNA: TGTGCCAGCAGTTGGGGGGTCAATCAGCCCCAGCATTTT. It translates to CASSWGVNQPQHF.

V and J are TRBV19 and TRBJ2-3; the match to TRBD2 covers 8 bases. There are 16 residues in the CDR3. V lost 5 bases and J lost 1; bases outside the gene matches: 8. The germline CDR1 and CDR2 sequences are LNHDA and SQIVND (reference sequence). The CDR3 loop is CASSARAGGGTDTQYF. The CDR3, as DNA: TGTGCCAGTAGTGCTCGCGCGGGGGGCGGCACAGATACGCAGTATTTT. Filled out from reference TRBV19 and TRBJ2-3, the complete variable domain reads DGGITQSPKYLFRKEGQNVTLSCEQNLNHDAMYWYRQDPGQGLRLIYYSQIVNDFQKGDIAEGYSVSREKKESFPLTVTSAQKNPTAFYLCASSARAGGGTDTQYFGPGTRLTVL.

The rearrangement links TRBV4-1 to TRBJ2-7; D not resolved. Germline values: CDR1 MGHRA, CDR2 YSYEKL. V was cut by 1 base and J by 7 bases, with 8 bases left in between. The CDR3 loop spans 12 amino acids. The CDR3 DNA follows: TGCGCCAGCAGCCAAGCGTCTTCGGAGCAGTACTTC. It specifies CASSQASSEQYF.

V is TRBV5-1 and J is TRBJ2-7; TRBD1 is a possible D gene (6 bases). V lost 0 bases, J lost 0 bases, and 10 bases lay in between. The CDR3 has 15 amino acids. Germline V CDR1 and CDR2: SGHRS, YFSETQ. The CDR3 sequence is CASSLDRVVSYEQYF. As DNA, the CDR3 is TGCGCCAGCAGCTTGGACAGGGTCGTCTCCTACGAGCAGTACTTC.

The chain recombines TRBV7-2 with TRBJ2-3; a possible D gene is TRBD1 (7 bases). V was trimmed by 7 bases and J by 0 bases, leaving 17 bases between them. The germline V gene encodes CDR1 SGHTA and CDR2 FQGNSA. The CDR3 consists of 16 residues. The CDR3 protein is CASTRWGDSSTDTQYF. Written as DNA, the CDR3 is TGTGCCAGCACACGGTGGGGGGACAGTAGCACAGATACGCAGTATTTT.